These 22 T cell receptor beta chains were all obtained from the same sample, sequenced in a study of T cell repertoires in cytomegalovirus infection. For these TCRs, the target antigens are not known. TCRdb passed the reads through MiXCR, listing each CDR3 protein once. This table has fewer than 1,000,000 distinct CDR3 sequences, about a third appearing once. The sequences come from cultured CD8+ T cells from PBMCs, collected from culture after CMV antigen stimulation. The receptors originated from a human donor in good health (CMV status not recorded). Some clones in this sample may be carry-over from other donors' samples.

Turning to this clonotype: At one boundary the junction diverges from the germline segment, which might be a read error. J is TRBJ2-5 and V is TRBV19, with D possibly called TRBD1 or TRBD2 (6 bases each). The germline V gene has CDR1 LNHDA and CDR2 SQIVND (reference sequence). The CDR3 length is 13 residues. The CDR3 DNA reads as TGTGCCAGTAGTGTGGGGGGCGGCGAGATCCAGTACTTC. Translated, it gives CASSVGGGEIQYF. Full variable domain (remainder filled in from reference TRBV19 and TRBJ2-5): DGGITQSPKYLFRKEGQNVTLSCEQNLNHDAMYWYRQDPGQGLRLIYYSQIVNDFQKGDIAEGYSVSREKKESFPLTVTSAQKNPTAFYLCASSVGGGEIQYFGPGTRLLVL.

This chain uses TRBV19 with TRBJ1-2, with 8 bases that match TRBD1. V shed 6 bases, J shed 6 bases, and the junction held 9 bases outside the gene matches. From germline, CDR1 is LNHDA and CDR2 SQIVND (reference sequence). This CDR3 contains 14 residues. For the CDR3, the DNA is TGTGCCAGTAGCTACGGACAGGGAACTAATGGCTACACCTTC. Encoded protein: CASSYGQGTNGYTF.

The rearrangement links TRBV2 to TRBJ1-5; the D is unclear. The CDR3 covers 14 residues. Germline CDR1 reads SNHLY; CDR2 reads FYNNEI. The V and J ends lost 5 bases and 1 base respectively, with 9 bases between them. As DNA, the CDR3 is TGTGCCAGCAGTTGGAGGGTGAGCAATCAGCCCCAGCATTTT. Amino acids: CASSWRVSNQPQHF.

V and J are TRBV27 and TRBJ2-7; a possible D gene is TRBD1 (6 bases). The CDR3 is 13 amino acids. CDR1 and CDR2 (germline): MNHEY, SMNVEV (reference sequence). V was clipped by 6 bases and J by 4 bases, with 13 bases between them. Written as DNA, the CDR3 is TGTGCCAGCAGGTCACGACAGGCTTACGAGCAGTACTTC. Translated: CASRSRQAYEQYF.

This clonotype was detected ten times or more. V usage is TRBV7-8 and J usage is TRBJ1-4, with D tentatively TRBD1 (5 bases). The CDR3 runs to 15 residues. V was shortened by 4 bases and J by 4 bases, with 13 bases between the two germline ends. CDR1 and CDR2 (germline): SGHVS, FQNEAQ. The CDR3 region has the DNA TGTGCCAGCAGCTACGATTGGGGCCTTAATGAAAAACTGTTTTTT. Protein sequence: CASSYDWGLNEKLFF.

Of note for this clonotype: A single base separates this from a much larger clone, so it may be a read error. J is TRBJ2-2 and V is TRBV28; weak D call: TRBD2 (7 bases). This CDR3 contains 16 residues. Germline CDR1 MDHEN, CDR2 SYDVKM. The CDR3 reads CASSFRGASNTGEPFF. The CDR3 DNA follows: TGTGCCAGCAGTTTTCGGGGGGCCTCGAACACCGGGGAGCCGTTTTTT.

The genes are TRBV4-3 and TRBJ1-1; 8 positions agree with TRBD1. The CDR3 runs 16 residues. Germline CDR1 and CDR2: LGHNA and YSLEER. The V segment lost 3 bases and the J segment 5 bases; nucleotides outside the gene matches: 11. The CDR3 loop reads CASSQNRYDRGTEAFF. In DNA, the CDR3 is TGCGCCAGCAGCCAGAATCGATACGACAGGGGTACTGAAGCTTTCTTT.

V is TRBV4-1 and J is TRBJ1-6; D gene unclear. Germline V CDR1 and CDR2: MGHRA, YSYEKL. The CDR3 is made up of 12 amino acids. V lost 4 bases, J lost 16 bases, and 14 bases lay in between. CDR3 sequence: CASSPSVGLLHF. CDR3 sequence (DNA): TGCGCCAGCAGCCCCAGTGTAGGGCTTCTCCACTTT.

This clonotype was detected ten times or more. V and J are TRBV7-2 and TRBJ2-2; weak D call: TRBD1 (6 bases). Germline assignment: CDR1 SGHTA and CDR2 FQGNSA. V lost 2 bases, J lost 3 bases, and 13 bases lay in between. This CDR3 is 16 amino acids long. CDR3 sequence (DNA): TGTGCCAGCAGCTTATTAAGGGGGTGGGACACCGGGGAGCTGTTTTTT. This codes for CASSLLRGWDTGELFF.

This clonotype was seen more than once but under ten times. CDR3 protein: CASRRRTDGYTF. DNA of the CDR3: TGCGCCAGCCGCAGACGGACCGATGGCTACACCTTC. This rearrangement joins TRBV5-1 to TRBJ1-2; D gene uncertain. The V and J ends lost 7 bases and 6 bases respectively, with 13 bases between them. This CDR3 region has 12 residues. CDR1 SGHRS and CDR2 YFSETQ come from the germline V gene.

The gene calls are TRBV12-5 and TRBJ1-3; possible D gene TRBD1, 6 bases. The CDR3 length is 15 residues. Germline CDR1 and CDR2: LGHNT and FRNRAP. The ends were cut back, 6 bases at V and 1 base at J, with 13 bases in the middle. DNA for the CDR3: TGTGCTAGTGGCCCTAAAACAGGGTCTGGAAACACCATATATTTT. Protein product: CASGPKTGSGNTIYF.

The sample holds a few counts of this clonotype. The V call is TRBV6-5, the J call TRBJ2-3; D ambiguous. The CDR3 contains 13 residues. Germline V lookup: CDR1 MNHEY, CDR2 SVGAGI. Trimming cost V 0 bases and J 3 bases, with 4 bases left between them. CDR3 loop: CASSYSFTDTQYF. The CDR3 DNA sequence: TGTGCCAGCAGTTACTCGTTTACAGATACGCAGTATTTT.

This chain uses TRBV19 with TRBJ1-4; D possibly corresponds to TRBD1 (5 bases). This CDR3 contains 14 residues. V was clipped by 1 base and J by 2 bases, with 5 bases between them. Germline CDR1 reads LNHDA; CDR2 reads SQIVND (reference sequence). The CDR3 coding sequence is TGTGCCAGTAGTATAGCAGGGACTAATGAAAAACTGTTTTTT. This translates into CASSIAGTNEKLFF.

The J gene is TRBJ1-1, the V gene TRBV6-5; D gene uncertain. Germline V gives CDR1 MNHEY, CDR2 SVGAGI. The CDR3 runs 17 residues. The germline V and J ends were trimmed by 7 bases and 0 bases, with 21 bases remaining between them. The CDR3 sequence: CASTPWRGGQMNTEAFF. In DNA, the CDR3 is TGTGCCAGCACCCCCTGGAGAGGTGGTCAGATGAACACTGAAGCTTTCTTT.

This chain uses TRBV10-3 with TRBJ2-5; D not certain. Germline CDR1 and CDR2: ENHRY and SYGVKD. The CDR3 is made up of 13 amino acids. The V and J ends lost 3 bases and 6 bases respectively, with 11 bases between them. The DNA for the CDR3 is TGTGCCATCAGTGACGACCCGAGACAGACCCAGTACTTC. Translating gives CAISDDPRQTQYF.

The chain employs TRBV7-2 and TRBJ1-2; D is unclear. The CDR3 contains 13 residues. The germline V and J ends were trimmed by 3 bases and 6 bases, with 11 bases remaining between them. Germline V gene lookup returns CDR1 SGHTA and CDR2 FQGNSA. The CDR3 sequence is CASSFPTFDGYTF. In DNA form, the CDR3 reads TGTGCCAGCAGCTTTCCAACTTTCGATGGCTACACCTTC.

The chain joins TRBV12-3 or TRBV12-4 to TRBJ2-5; possible D gene TRBD2, 7 bases. The length of the CDR3 is 14 residues. Deletions cut 7 bases from V and 2 bases from J, with 14 bases between. CDR3 residues: CASTEGGGQETQYF. CDR3 DNA sequence: TGTGCCAGCACTGAGGGGGGGGGGCAAGAGACCCAGTACTTC.

On this clonotype: This may arise from a read error, as a much more abundant clone is one base away. V gene TRBV4-1 combines with J gene TRBJ2-1, with 12 bases identical to TRBD2. There are 14 residues in the CDR3. Germline CDR1 reads MGHRA; CDR2 reads YSYEKL. The CDR3 DNA follows: TGCGCCAGCAGACTAGCGGGGGGATATAATGAGCGGTTCTTC. Its translation: CASRLAGGYNERFF.

This sequence joins TRBV7-2 and TRBJ2-7, with D uncertain. There are 16 residues in the CDR3. Germline CDR1 and CDR2: SGHTA and FQGNSA. V lost 0 bases and J lost 0, with 12 bases in between. CDR3 loop: CASSLAPNPSSYEQYV. DNA for the CDR3: TGTGCCAGCAGCTTAGCGCCGAACCCTAGCTCCTACGAGCAGTACGTC.

Note on this clonotype: A read error may explain this, as a much larger clone is one base away. V is TRBV12-3 or TRBV12-4 and J is TRBJ1-2; D not resolved. The CDR3 runs to 12 residues. The CDR3 loop is CASGRVNYDYTF. CDR3 nucleotide sequence: TGTGCCAGCGGGAGGGTTAACTATGACTACACCTTC.

The V call is TRBV7-4, the J call TRBJ1-6, with D perhaps TRBD1 (5 bases). Trimming removed 2 bases from V and 4 bases from J, with 9 bases in between. Germline CDR1 and CDR2: SGHVT and SQSDAQ. The CDR3 spans 15 residues. In DNA, the CDR3 is TGTGCCAGCAGCTTATGGACAAATTATAATTCACCCCTCCACTTT. As protein: CASSLWTNYNSPLHF.

The chain is built from TRBV4-3 and TRBJ2-3, with TRBD1 identical over 11 bases. This CDR3 is built from 17 residues. Germline V gene lookup returns CDR1 LGHNA and CDR2 YSLEER. V gave up 4 bases and J gave up 2 bases; unmatched junction bases: 8. In nucleotides, the CDR3 is TGCGCCAGCAGCCTATATGGGACAGGGGGATACACAGATACGCAGTATTTT. It codes for CASSLYGTGGYTDTQYF.